The clone carrying this T cell receptor (beta chain) was counted once. The source of the sample is a study of T cell changes during pregnancy in multiple sclerosis. V was cut by 2 bases and J by 2 bases, with 9 bases left in between. Germline V CDR1 and CDR2: KGHSH, LQKENI. There are 14 residues in the CDR3. Data came from immunoSEQ multiplex PCR; TCRdb stores just in-frame clones and leaves some out. There are approximately 23,000 clones in the sample; just over 90% occur only once, and roughly 0.59% lies in the top ten. The sample was CD4+ T cells from peripheral blood mononuclear cells, taken after pregnancy. The receptor was derived from a female donor in good health, enrolled as a control in a pregnancy study. This chain connects TRBV18 to TRBJ1-2; no reliable D call. This chain's CDR3 is CASSPYDTNYGYTF. The CDR3 DNA follows: TGTGCCAGCTCACCATACGACACAAACTATGGCTACACCTTC.